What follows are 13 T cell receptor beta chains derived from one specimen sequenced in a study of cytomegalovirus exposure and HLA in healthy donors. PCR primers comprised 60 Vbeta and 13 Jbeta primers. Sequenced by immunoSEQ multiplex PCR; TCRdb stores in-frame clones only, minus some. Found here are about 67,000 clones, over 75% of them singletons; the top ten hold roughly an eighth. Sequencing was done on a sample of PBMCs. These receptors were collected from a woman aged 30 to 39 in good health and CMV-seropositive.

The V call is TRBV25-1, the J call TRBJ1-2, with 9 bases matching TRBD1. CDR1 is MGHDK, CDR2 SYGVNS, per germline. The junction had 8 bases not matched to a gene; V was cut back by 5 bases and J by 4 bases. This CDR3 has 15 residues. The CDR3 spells CASSPWTGEGYGYTF. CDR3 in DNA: TGTGCCAGCAGTCCTTGGACAGGGGAGGGCTATGGCTACACCTTC.

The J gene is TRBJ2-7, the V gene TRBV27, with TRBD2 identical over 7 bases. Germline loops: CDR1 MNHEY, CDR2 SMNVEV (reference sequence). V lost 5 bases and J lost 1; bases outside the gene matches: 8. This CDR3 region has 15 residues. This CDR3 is CASSLGTNPSYEQYF. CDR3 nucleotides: TGTGCCAGCAGTCTTGGGACTAATCCATCCTACGAGCAGTACTTC.

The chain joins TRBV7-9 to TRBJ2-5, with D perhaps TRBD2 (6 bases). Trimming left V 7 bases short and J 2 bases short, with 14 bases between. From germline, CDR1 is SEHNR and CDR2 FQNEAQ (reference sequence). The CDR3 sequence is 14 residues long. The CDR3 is CASKSDYTQETQYF. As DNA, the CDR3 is TGTGCCAGCAAGTCGGACTATACACAAGAGACCCAGTACTTC.

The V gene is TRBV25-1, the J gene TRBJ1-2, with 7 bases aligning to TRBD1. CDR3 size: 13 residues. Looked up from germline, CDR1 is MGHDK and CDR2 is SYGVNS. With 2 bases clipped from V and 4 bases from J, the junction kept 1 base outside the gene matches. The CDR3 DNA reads TGTGCCAGCAGTGAACAGGGGGGCTATGGCTACACCTTC. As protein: CASSEQGGYGYTF.

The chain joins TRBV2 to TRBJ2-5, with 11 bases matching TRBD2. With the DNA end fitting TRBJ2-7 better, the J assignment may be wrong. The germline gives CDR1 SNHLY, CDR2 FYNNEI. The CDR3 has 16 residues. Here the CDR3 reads CASVPTSGIKHYEQYF. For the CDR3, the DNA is TGTGCCAGCGTCCCGACTAGCGGGATAAAACACTACGAGCAGTACTTC.

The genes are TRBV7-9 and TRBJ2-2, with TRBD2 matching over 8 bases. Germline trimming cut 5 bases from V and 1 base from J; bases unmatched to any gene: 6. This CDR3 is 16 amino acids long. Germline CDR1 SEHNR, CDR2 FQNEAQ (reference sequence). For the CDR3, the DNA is TGTGCCAGCAGCCCGCGGGGGGCCGGGAACACCGGGGAGCTGTTTTTT. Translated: CASSPRGAGNTGELFF.

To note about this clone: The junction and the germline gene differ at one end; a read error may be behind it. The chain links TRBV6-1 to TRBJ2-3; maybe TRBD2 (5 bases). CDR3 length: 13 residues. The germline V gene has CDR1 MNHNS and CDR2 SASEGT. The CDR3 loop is CASSVLTSDMQYF. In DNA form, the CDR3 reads TGTGCCAGCAGTGTCCTCACTAGTGATATGCAGTATTTT.

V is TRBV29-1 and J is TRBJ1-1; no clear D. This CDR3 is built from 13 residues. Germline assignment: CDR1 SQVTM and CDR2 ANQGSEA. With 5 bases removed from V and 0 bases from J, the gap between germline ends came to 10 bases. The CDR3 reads CSVKGRLNTEAFF. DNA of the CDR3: TGCAGCGTTAAAGGCAGGCTGAACACTGAAGCTTTCTTT.

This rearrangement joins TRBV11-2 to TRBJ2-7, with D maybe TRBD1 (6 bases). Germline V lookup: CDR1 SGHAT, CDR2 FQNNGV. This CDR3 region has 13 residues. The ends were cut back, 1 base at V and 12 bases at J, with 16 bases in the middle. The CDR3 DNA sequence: TGTGCCAGCAGCTTAGTGACAGGCGGTCGTCGGTACTTC. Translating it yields CASSLVTGGRRYF.

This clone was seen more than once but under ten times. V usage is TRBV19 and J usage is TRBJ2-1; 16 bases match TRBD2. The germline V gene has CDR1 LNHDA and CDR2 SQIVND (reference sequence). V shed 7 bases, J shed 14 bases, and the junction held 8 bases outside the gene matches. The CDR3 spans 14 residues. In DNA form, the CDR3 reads TGTGCCAGTACCCTAAAGGGACTAGCGGGAGGGGAGTTCTTC. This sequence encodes CASTLKGLAGGEFF.

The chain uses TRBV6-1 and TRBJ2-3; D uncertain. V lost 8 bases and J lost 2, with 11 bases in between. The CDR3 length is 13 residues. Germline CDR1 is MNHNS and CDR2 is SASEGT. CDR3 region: CASQLSDTDTQYF. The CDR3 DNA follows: TGTGCCAGCCAGCTCAGCGACACAGATACGCAGTATTTT.

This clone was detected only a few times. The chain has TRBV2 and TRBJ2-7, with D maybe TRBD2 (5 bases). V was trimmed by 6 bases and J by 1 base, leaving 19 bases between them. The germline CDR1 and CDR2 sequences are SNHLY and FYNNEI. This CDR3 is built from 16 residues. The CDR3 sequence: CASRKRELSPSYEQYF. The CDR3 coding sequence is TGTGCCAGCAGGAAAAGGGAGCTCTCCCCTTCCTACGAGCAGTACTTC. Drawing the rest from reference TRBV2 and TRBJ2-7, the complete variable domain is EPEVTQTPSHQVTQMGQEVILRCVPISNHLYFYWYRQILGQKVEFLVSFYNNEISEKSEIFDDQFSVERPDGSNFTLKIRSTKLEDSAMYFCASRKRELSPSYEQYFGPGTRLTVT.

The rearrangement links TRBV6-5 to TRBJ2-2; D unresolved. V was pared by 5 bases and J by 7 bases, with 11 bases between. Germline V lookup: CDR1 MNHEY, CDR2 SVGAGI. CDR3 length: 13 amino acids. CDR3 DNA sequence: TGTGCCAGCAGTCCCACCGGCGGCGGGGAGCTGTTTTTT. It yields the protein CASSPTGGGELFF.